These 28 T cell receptor beta chains share one sample of origin, sequenced in a study of Graves' ophthalmopathy and Graves' hyperthyroidism. The study amplified TCR beta CDR3 regions using RNA transcripts. The first round was an RT-PCR with HTBI primers, and the second round was a multiplex PCR. TCRdb re-analysed the multiplex PCR reads in MiXCR, keeping a single row per CDR3 protein. The data contain over a million distinct CDR3 sequences, about 40% of them seen just once; the ten biggest clones take up 8.5% to 14%. Material: peripheral blood or thyroid tissue (not recorded which). These receptors were collected from an adult man with Graves' hyperthyroidism.

This clonotype was found many times. The gene calls are TRBV7-9 and TRBJ2-5; a possible D gene is TRBD2 (5 bases). V dropped 4 bases and J dropped 2 bases, with 8 bases sitting between them. Germline CDR1 is SEHNR and CDR2 is FQNEAQ (reference sequence). This CDR3 is built from 13 residues. The CDR3 sequence: CASSSLEQETQYF. The CDR3, as DNA: TGTGCCAGCAGCTCACTAGAGCAAGAGACCCAGTACTTC.

Comment on this clonotype: This could be a read error, since a much larger clone is one nucleotide away. J is TRBJ1-5 and V is TRBV12-3 or TRBV12-4, with D perhaps TRBD1 (6 bases). The CDR3 contains 14 residues. The ends were cut back, 6 bases at V and 2 bases at J, with 11 bases in the middle. This CDR3 is CASRADSRNQPQHF. CDR3 sequence (DNA): TGTGCCAGCAGAGCGGACAGTCGCAATCAGCCCCAGCATTTT.

This sequence joins TRBV28 and TRBJ1-2, with a weak D call TRBD1 (5 bases). The germline CDR1 and CDR2 sequences are MDHEN and SYDVKM. The V end lost 10 bases, the J end lost 2 bases, and 14 bases lay between the germline ends. This CDR3 is built from 13 residues. The CDR3 DNA sequence: TGTGCCACAGAAGAGGACACGAACTATGGCTACACCTTC. Amino acid sequence: CATEEDTNYGYTF.

At least ten counts were recorded for this clonotype. V usage is TRBV7-9 and J usage is TRBJ1-2; TRBD1 matches at 7 bases. This CDR3 is 12 amino acids long. Trimming removed 11 bases from V and 6 bases from J; junction bases left unmatched: 9. CDR1 is SEHNR and CDR2 is FQNEAQ in the germline V gene (reference sequence). CDR3 protein: CAHSAGGDGYTF. CDR3 DNA sequence: TGTGCCCATAGCGCAGGGGGTGATGGCTACACCTTC.

Ten or more counts support this clonotype. This sequence joins TRBV20-1 and TRBJ2-5; D is perhaps TRBD1 or TRBD2 (6 bases each). CDR3 length equals 14 residues. V lost 3 bases and J lost 4, with 15 bases in between. Germline CDR1 is DFQATT and CDR2 is SNEGSKA (reference sequence). CDR3 region: CSARKWGAGETQYF. The CDR3 DNA reads as TGCAGTGCTAGGAAATGGGGGGCCGGAGAGACCCAGTACTTC.

This clonotype came up once. The V and J genes are TRBV12-5 and TRBJ2-2; 7 bases line up with TRBD2. Germline CDR1 and CDR2: LGHNT and FRNRAP. The CDR3 has 16 amino acids. V lost 0 bases and J lost 6; bases outside the gene matches: 7. CDR3 region: CASGLVQLGGAGELFF. For the CDR3, the DNA is TGTGCTAGTGGTTTGGTACAGCTGGGAGGGGCCGGGGAGCTGTTTTTT. Full variable domain (outside the CDR3, taken from reference TRBV12-5 and TRBJ2-2): DARVTQTPRHKVTEMGQEVTMRCQPILGHNTVFWYRQTMMQGLELLAYFRNRAPLDDSGMPKDRFSAEMPDATLATLKIQPSEPRDSAVYFCASGLVQLGGAGELFFGEGSRLTVL.

The CDR3 protein is CASSAASGVTGELFF. CDR3 DNA: TGTGCCAGCAGCGCTGCTAGCGGGGTCACCGGGGAGCTGTTTTTT. This rearrangement joins TRBV9 to TRBJ2-2, with 9 bases identical to TRBD2. The CDR3 is made up of 15 amino acids. The J segment lost 4 bases and the V segment lost 3 bases, leaving 4 bases of the junction unmatched. Germline-derived CDR1 and CDR2 are SGDLS and YYNGEE. Combining the CDR3 with reference TRBV9 and TRBJ2-2 gives the whole variable domain DSGVTQTPKHLITATGQRVTLRCSPRSGDLSVYWYQQSLDQGLQFLIQYYNGEERAKGNILERFSAQQFPDLHSELNLSSLELGDSALYFCASSAASGVTGELFFGEGSRLTVL.

In regard to this clonotype: A much larger clonotype is one base distant, so this may be a read error. The chain is built from TRBV6-5 and TRBJ1-4; unclear D gene. V was trimmed by 5 bases and J by 13 bases, leaving 17 bases between them. The CDR3 contains 13 residues. Per germline, CDR1 MNHEY and CDR2 SVGAGI. The CDR3 spells CASSDDIRRRLFF. The DNA of the CDR3 is TGTGCCAGCAGTGACGATATCCGTCGTAGACTGTTTTTT.

V gene TRBV30 combines with J gene TRBJ1-1; D ambiguous. This CDR3 is built from 15 residues. Germline values: CDR1 GTSNPN, CDR2 SVGIG (reference sequence). V dropped 0 bases and J dropped 4 bases, with 15 bases sitting between them. The CDR3 DNA reads TGTGCCTGGAGTGTACTTGTGGTAACGGGCACTGAAGCTTTCTTT. It translates to CAWSVLVVTGTEAFF.

This clonotype was detected ten times or more. The genes are TRBV24-1 and TRBJ2-7; 8 nucleotides line up with TRBD2. The J segment lost 4 bases and the V segment lost 2 bases, leaving 6 bases of the junction unmatched. This CDR3 spans 15 amino acids. Germline-derived CDR1 and CDR2 are KGHDR and SFDVKD. The CDR3 DNA reads TGTGCCACCAGTGATTCGGGGACTAGTCTGTACGAGCAGTACTTC. This encodes CATSDSGTSLYEQYF.

The V gene is TRBV7-6, the J gene TRBJ2-5, with 8 nucleotides matching TRBD1. Germline V gene data show CDR1 as SGHVS and CDR2 as FNYEAQ. J lost 0 bases, V lost 3 bases, and 6 bases had no gene match. The CDR3 length is 16 residues. DNA of the CDR3: TGTGCCAGCAGCTTCCTAACAGGGGGAAACCAAGAGACCCAGTACTTC. Its protein is CASSFLTGGNQETQYF.

The V gene is TRBV29-1, the J gene TRBJ1-2, with TRBD1 matching 7 bases. Per the germline V gene, CDR1 is SQVTM and CDR2 is ANQGSEA. J lost 10 bases, V lost 7 bases, and 3 bases had no gene match. The CDR3 is made up of 9 amino acids. CDR3 sequence reads: CSATGDYTF. CDR3 DNA: TGCAGCGCCACAGGGGACTACACCTTC.

The rearrangement joins TRBV6-1 to TRBJ1-5; TRBD1 might be the D (6 bases). Germline V CDR1 and CDR2: MNHNS, SASEGT. The CDR3 length is 15 residues. V was trimmed by 6 bases and J by 11 bases, leaving 23 bases between them. The CDR3 spells CASSPAGGGGVAQHF. CDR3 coding DNA: TGTGCCAGCAGCCCCGCGGGGGGCGGAGGTGTCGCCCAGCATTTT.

The chain is built from TRBV15 and TRBJ2-7, with D hard to call. Between the trimmed V and J ends, which lost 3 bases and 5 bases, there was a span of 17 bases. Germline V gene data show CDR1 as LNHNV and CDR2 as YYDKDF (reference sequence). There are 15 residues in the CDR3. The CDR3, as DNA: TGTGCCACCAGCAGCCCCCGGCCTAACCCCGACGAGCAGTACTTC. As protein: CATSSPRPNPDEQYF.

This clonotype was observed a handful of times. The rearrangement joins TRBV2 to TRBJ1-5; TRBD1 agrees at 9 bases. The CDR3 spans 18 residues. The germline V gene encodes CDR1 SNHLY and CDR2 FYNNEI. V trimming: 0 bases; J trimming: 7 bases; junction bases outside the gene matches: 13. This CDR3 is CASSEASRYRGLGQPQHF. The CDR3 DNA is TGTGCCAGCAGTGAAGCGAGCCGATACAGGGGGCTGGGGCAGCCCCAGCATTTT. The full variable domain, its missing parts supplied by reference TRBV2 and TRBJ1-5, is EPEVTQTPSHQVTQMGQEVILRCVPISNHLYFYWYRQILGQKVEFLVSFYNNEISEKSEIFDDQFSVERPDGSNFTLKIRSTKLEDSAMYFCASSEASRYRGLGQPQHFGDGTRLSIL.

V and J are TRBV10-3 and TRBJ2-5; TRBD1 agrees at 7 bases. V dropped 10 bases and J dropped 2; count of bases not matched to a gene: 16. The CDR3 consists of 16 residues. Germline V gene data show CDR1 as ENHRY and CDR2 as SYGVKD. CDR3 in amino acids: CASSPLLRQGQETQYF. CDR3 nucleotides: TGTGCCAGCTCACCCCTGTTGCGACAGGGACAAGAGACCCAGTACTTC.

Details on this clonotype: A much larger clone differs by one base, so this may be a read error. The V call is TRBV5-1, the J call TRBJ1-6; 8 bases map to TRBD1. CDR1 and CDR2 from the germline V gene are SGHRS and YFSETQ. The J segment lost 7 bases and the V segment lost 4 bases, leaving 13 bases of the junction unmatched. The CDR3 totals 17 residues. CDR3 DNA: TGCGCCAGCAGCCCGGGACAGGCTGGCAGGGGGAATTCACCCCTCCACTTT. It yields the protein CASSPGQAGRGNSPLHF.

This clonotype has at least ten counts. The CDR3 DNA sequence: TGCAGCGCCGAGGGAGGGAGTAAGCAGTACTTC. Its translation: CSAEGGSKQYF. J is TRBJ2-7 and V is TRBV29-1; 7 positions match TRBD2. V lost 7 bases, J lost 8 bases, and 8 bases stayed unmatched. The CDR3 contains 11 residues. Germline V gives CDR1 SQVTM, CDR2 ANQGSEA.

This clonotype was picked up many times. The genes are TRBV29-1 and TRBJ2-7; 8 bases align to TRBD2. The CDR3 extends over 14 amino acids. J was trimmed by 2 bases and V by 7 bases; bases with no gene match: 10. Germline loops: CDR1 SQVTM, CDR2 ANQGSEA. The CDR3 reads CSASGGGIAYEQYF. As DNA, the CDR3 is TGCAGCGCCTCGGGCGGGGGGATAGCCTACGAGCAGTACTTC.

The rearrangement joins TRBV20-1 to TRBJ2-3, with D tentatively TRBD1 (6 bases). CDR1 is DFQATT and CDR2 is SNEGSKA in the germline V gene (reference sequence). Between the trimmed V and J ends, which lost 3 bases and 1 base, there was a span of 14 bases. This CDR3 comprises 15 residues. CDR3 nucleotide sequence: TGCAGTGCTAGCGCATCGTCAGGGGGCACAGATACGCAGTATTTT. Translation: CSASASSGGTDTQYF.

In its sample, this clonotype was seen a few times. The gene calls are TRBV11-2 and TRBJ2-7; TRBD1 might be the D (8 bases). V lost 0 bases to trimming and J lost 2 bases, with 14 bases between them. The CDR3 covers 16 residues. Germline lookup yields CDR1 SGHAT and CDR2 FQNNGV. The CDR3 coding sequence is TGTGCCAGCAGCTTAGAGGGGGGGACAGGCACCTACGAGCAGTACTTC. Protein: CASSLEGGTGTYEQYF.

There are many counts of this clonotype. The chain has TRBV29-1 and TRBJ1-2; D unclear. Trimming took 7 bases from V and 2 from J, leaving 8 bases between them. Germline V gives CDR1 SQVTM, CDR2 ANQGSEA. This CDR3 contains 11 residues. The CDR3 DNA is TGCAGCGCAAACCAGAACTATGGCTACACCTTC. Amino acids: CSANQNYGYTF.

This clonotype has ten or more counts. The chain is built from TRBV29-1 and TRBJ2-6; no definite D call. The V end lost 5 bases, the J end lost 1 base, and 3 bases lay between the germline ends. Germline CDR1 and CDR2: SQVTM and ANQGSEA. The CDR3 spans 12 residues. The CDR3 coding sequence is TGCAGCGTTCCTTCTGGGGCCAACGTCCTGACTTTC. Translating it yields CSVPSGANVLTF.

Only a few counts were recorded for this clonotype. This rearrangement joins TRBV7-9 to TRBJ1-3; D is unclear. The V gene lost 5 bases and the J gene lost 0 bases, with 8 bases spanning the gap. This CDR3 region has 14 residues. Germline values: CDR1 SEHNR, CDR2 FQNEAQ (reference sequence). The CDR3 DNA is TGTGCCAGCAGCCTACTACACTCTGGAAACACCATATATTTT. Translating gives CASSLLHSGNTIYF.

This clonotype was recorded at least ten times. The chain combines TRBV19 with TRBJ1-5; D uncertain. The germline gives CDR1 LNHDA, CDR2 SQIVND (reference sequence). The length of the CDR3 is 12 residues. V was shortened by 1 base and J by 6 bases, with 4 bases between the two germline ends. CDR3 nucleotide sequence: TGTGCCAGTAGTATAGCGAGTCAGCCCCAGCATTTT. This sequence encodes CASSIASQPQHF.

In its sample, this clonotype was seen a few times. The chain recombines TRBV12-3 or TRBV12-4 with TRBJ1-2; tentative D call: TRBD1 (5 bases). The V end lost 5 bases, the J end lost 0 bases, and 19 bases lay between the germline ends. The CDR3 totals 17 residues. CDR3 residues: CASSPGRGSPSNYGYTF. In DNA form, the CDR3 reads TGTGCCAGCAGTCCCGGGAGGGGATCCCCCTCTAACTATGGCTACACCTTC.

The rearrangement uses TRBV7-4 and TRBJ1-1; 8 nucleotides agree with TRBD1. J gave up 0 bases and V 8 bases, and 11 bases lay outside the gene matches. The CDR3 spans 16 residues. In germline, CDR1 is SGHVT, CDR2 SQSDAQ. The CDR3 DNA reads TGTGCCAGCGACAGGGGAACCGGGGAGCTGAACACTGAAGCTTTCTTT. Residues: CASDRGTGELNTEAFF.

This clonotype has ten or more counts. This chain joins TRBV5-1 and TRBJ1-5; D might be TRBD1 (5 bases). Germline values: CDR1 SGHRS, CDR2 YFSETQ. The CDR3 loop spans 13 amino acids. Deletions cut 4 bases from V and 6 bases from J, with 11 bases between. The CDR3 here is CASSVGGVQPQHF. The CDR3 region has the DNA TGCGCCAGCAGCGTGGGGGGGGTTCAGCCCCAGCATTTT. Full variable domain (missing parts from reference TRBV5-1 and TRBJ1-5): KAGVTQTPRYLIKTRGQQVTLSCSPISGHRSVSWYQQTPGQGLQFLFEYFSETQRNKGNFPGRFSGRQFSNSRSEMNVSTLELGDSALYLCASSVGGVQPQHFGDGTRLSIL.